This record covers a single T cell receptor beta chain. The antigen remains unidentified. The entry originates in a study of shared clonotypes between healthy human individuals. Findings and caveats of the study: The low donor count limited represented genetic and exposure-history diversity. Across subsets, estimated richness was generally greater for naive than for memory populations. Sample collection involved blood only; tissue repertoires are likely different.

Sequenced by immunoSEQ multiplex PCR; TCRdb stores in-frame clones only, minus some. The table lists approximately 2.3 million clones, about 92% of them singletons. The CDR3 loop spans 15 amino acids. Germline V gives CDR1 LNHDA, CDR2 SQIVND (reference sequence). With V trimmed by 1 base and J by 5 bases, 7 bases remained unmatched. Input material: naive CD4+ T cells from PBMCs. Subset described: CD45RA+ positively selected. The J gene is TRBJ2-5, the V gene TRBV19, with TRBD1 matching 7 bases. The clonotype was recovered from a man younger than 30 in good health. Some clones in this sample may be carry-over from other donors' samples. CDR3 nucleotide sequence: TGTGCCAGTAGTATAGCGGCAGGGGGTGGGGAGACCCAGTACTTC. Encoded protein: CASSIAAGGGETQYF.